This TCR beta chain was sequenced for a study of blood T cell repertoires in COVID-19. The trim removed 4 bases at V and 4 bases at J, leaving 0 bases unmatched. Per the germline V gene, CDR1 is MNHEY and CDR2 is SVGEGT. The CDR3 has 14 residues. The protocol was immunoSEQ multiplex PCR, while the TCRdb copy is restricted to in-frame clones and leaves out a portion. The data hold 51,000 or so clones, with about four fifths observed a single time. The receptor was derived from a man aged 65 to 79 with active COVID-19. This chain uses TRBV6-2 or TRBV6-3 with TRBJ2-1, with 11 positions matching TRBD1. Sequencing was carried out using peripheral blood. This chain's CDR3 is CASSWDRGYNEQFF. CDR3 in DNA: TGTGCCAGCAGTTGGGACAGGGGGTACAATGAGCAGTTCTTC.